The entry below describes one T cell receptor beta chain. This CDR3 region has 15 residues. CDR1 SGDLS and CDR2 YYNGEE come from the germline V gene. Trimming pared 0 bases from V and 5 bases from J, leaving 11 bases between. These data come from a study of blood T cell repertoires in COVID-19. Study-level background: Samples taken during acute and convalescent COVID-19 were collected in the United States, Italy and Spain.

Authors' methods: Reference gene primer amplification in the assay estimated nucleated cell counts. TCRdb keeps only in-frame clones here, not all; method: immunoSEQ multiplex PCR. Clone size and V and J calls were adopted from that table, with D and trimming inferred from the DNA. The sample includes over 120,000 clones, approximately 88% of them seen just once. Input material: peripheral blood. The rearrangement joins TRBV9 to TRBJ1-4, with D perhaps TRBD1 (5 bases). The sequence was obtained from a man between 65 and 85 years old with acute or convalescent COVID-19. CDR3 loop: CASSVDVAGNEKLFF. DNA of the CDR3: TGTGCCAGCAGCGTAGACGTCGCAGGGAATGAAAAACTGTTTTTT.